These 23 T cell receptor beta chains were sequenced from one sample in a study of technical replicates of blood from a handful of donors. Profiling relied on immunoSEQ multiplex PCR, and the TCRdb table lists in-frame clones only, not all of them. This table holds under 95,000 clones, roughly 98% found once. Sequencing was done on a sample of T cells isolated from PBMCs. These receptors originate from a human donor in good health.

This chain links TRBV5-4 with TRBJ2-6; tentative D call: TRBD2 (6 bases). This CDR3 is built from 17 residues. Per the germline V gene, CDR1 is SGHNT and CDR2 is YYREEE (reference sequence). V lost 1 base and J lost 4, with 15 bases in between. This CDR3 is CASSLSVGGPGANVLTF. The CDR3 DNA is TGTGCCAGCAGCTTGAGTGTAGGAGGGCCCGGGGCCAACGTCCTGACTTTC.

The chain employs TRBV6-1 and TRBJ2-7; D is unclear. Germline CDR1 is MNHNS and CDR2 is SASEGT. The V and J ends lost 0 bases and 2 bases respectively, with 14 bases between them. The CDR3 runs 16 residues. The CDR3 nucleotides are TGTGCCAGCAGTGAAGCGCTTCAGTACATTCCCTACGAGCAGTACTTC. Translation: CASSEALQYIPYEQYF.

The chain recombines TRBV27 with TRBJ1-1; 9 nucleotides match TRBD1. The junction had 5 bases not matched to a gene; V was cut back by 3 bases and J by 6 bases. The CDR3 is 14 amino acids. Germline V gene lookup returns CDR1 MNHEY and CDR2 SMNVEV (reference sequence). The CDR3: CASSFDRGTPEAFF. Written as DNA, the CDR3 is TGTGCCAGCAGTTTTGACAGGGGGACTCCTGAAGCTTTCTTT.

The chain employs TRBV10-1 and TRBJ2-7, with 10 bases that match TRBD1. Germline loops: CDR1 WNHNN, CDR2 SYGVQD (reference sequence). The V gene end was trimmed by 2 bases and the J gene end by 3 bases; junction bases not matched to a gene: 4. The CDR3 extends over 15 amino acids. The CDR3 DNA is TGCGCCAGCAGTGAGGGACAGGGGGTTCACTACGAGCAGTACTTC. Protein sequence: CASSEGQGVHYEQYF.

V usage is TRBV16 and J usage is TRBJ2-4, with D possibly TRBD2 on 6 matching bases. The V and J ends lost 0 bases and 3 bases respectively, with 12 bases between them. Germline CDR1 KGHSY, CDR2 FQNENV. The CDR3 loop spans 16 amino acids. CDR3: CASSQSGGSGKNIQYF. In nucleotides, the CDR3 is TGTGCCAGCAGCCAATCCGGGGGATCAGGCAAAAACATTCAGTACTTC.

This clone was recorded only once. The chain carries TRBV30 and TRBJ1-5, with 7 positions matching TRBD1. The CDR3 covers 14 residues. The ends lost 5 bases at V and 2 bases at J; junction bases unmatched: 6. Germline loops: CDR1 GTSNPN, CDR2 SVGIG (reference sequence). The CDR3, as DNA: TGTGCCTGGGGGGACAGTCCCGGCAATCAGCCCCAGCATTTT. Its protein is CAWGDSPGNQPQHF.

This clone was recorded only once. The chain recombines TRBV7-9 with TRBJ2-5, with TRBD1 matching 7 bases. Germline assignment: CDR1 SEHNR and CDR2 FQNEAQ (reference sequence). This CDR3 has 14 amino acids. V lost 7 bases to trimming and J lost 4 bases; unmatched junction nucleotides: 9. The CDR3, as DNA: TGTGCCAGCAAGGACAGGATCGGTGCAGAGACCCAGTACTTC. Translated: CASKDRIGAETQYF.

The chain joins TRBV14 to TRBJ1-1, with D unresolved. Trimming pared 1 base from V and 3 bases from J, leaving 9 bases between. CDR3 size: 14 residues. CDR1 SGHDN and CDR2 FVKESK come from the germline V gene. This chain's CDR3 is CASSQVNVYTEAFF. CDR3 DNA sequence: TGTGCCAGCAGCCAAGTAAATGTCTACACTGAAGCTTTCTTT.

The chain joins TRBV7-9 to TRBJ2-6; D possibly corresponds to TRBD1 (7 bases). Between the trimmed V and J ends, which lost 2 bases and 0 bases, there was a span of 14 bases. Germline V CDR1 and CDR2: SEHNR, FQNEAQ (reference sequence). CDR3 length: 18 residues. The CDR3: CASSLSGGTNSGANVLTF. In DNA form, the CDR3 reads TGTGCCAGCAGCTTATCAGGGGGGACCAACTCTGGGGCCAACGTCCTGACTTTC. Full variable domain (rest looked up from reference TRBV7-9 and TRBJ2-6): DTGVSQNPRHKITKRGQNVTFRCDPISEHNRLYWYRQTLGQGPEFLTYFQNEAQLEKSRLLSDRFSAERPKGSFSTLEIQRTEQGDSAMYLCASSLSGGTNSGANVLTFGAGSRLTVL.

This clone was counted a single time. The chain employs TRBV11-2 and TRBJ1-2, with 9 nucleotides matching TRBD1. CDR3 length equals 16 residues. Germline trimming cut 6 bases from V and 7 bases from J; bases unmatched to any gene: 15. The germline V gene has CDR1 SGHAT and CDR2 FQNNGV. Here the CDR3 reads CASRTIRDRVMGGYTF. CDR3 coding DNA: TGTGCCAGCAGAACGATCCGGGACAGGGTCATGGGTGGCTACACCTTC.

The chain combines TRBV11-1 with TRBJ1-1, with D possibly matching TRBD1 (5 bases). The CDR3 contains 15 residues. The V gene lost 1 base and the J gene lost 4 bases, with 13 bases spanning the gap. The germline gives CDR1 SGHAT, CDR2 FQDESV (reference sequence). CDR3 sequence reads: CASSLEPAGPTEAFF. In DNA, the CDR3 is TGTGCCAGCAGCTTAGAACCCGCAGGGCCCACTGAAGCTTTCTTT.

The rearrangement joins TRBV5-1 to TRBJ2-7; 9 bases align to TRBD1. Per germline, CDR1 SGHRS and CDR2 YFSETQ. The J segment lost 3 bases and the V segment lost 1 base, leaving 17 bases of the junction unmatched. CDR3 length: 19 residues. The CDR3 sequence is CASSLKELVGTGINYEQYF. The DNA of the CDR3 is TGCGCCAGCAGCTTGAAAGAACTTGTTGGGACAGGGATAAACTACGAGCAGTACTTC.

V usage is TRBV28 and J usage is TRBJ2-5; D is unresolved. This CDR3 has 14 residues. V lost 3 bases, J lost 1 base, and 9 bases lay in between. Germline CDR1 is MDHEN and CDR2 is SYDVKM. The CDR3 sequence: CASSLMRFQETQYF. Written as DNA, the CDR3 is TGTGCCAGCAGTTTGATGCGGTTCCAAGAGACCCAGTACTTC.

The chain carries TRBV5-1 and TRBJ2-1; 12 nucleotides line up with TRBD2. The V gene end was trimmed by 1 base and the J gene end by 8 bases; junction bases not matched to a gene: 4. This CDR3 spans 15 amino acids. Germline CDR1 reads SGHRS; CDR2 reads YFSETQ. The CDR3 spells CASSLSSGGVDEQFF. CDR3 nucleotides: TGCGCCAGCAGCTTGTCTAGCGGGGGGGTAGATGAGCAGTTCTTC.

This chain joins TRBV28 and TRBJ1-2; D is undetermined. CDR3 length: 13 residues. Germline CDR1 and CDR2: MDHEN and SYDVKM. The CDR3 spells CAVKSGAQTGYTF. For the CDR3, the DNA is TGTGCTGTAAAAAGCGGAGCCCAAACCGGCTACACCTTC.

The chain has TRBV28 and TRBJ2-7, with no clear D. Trimming left V 3 bases short and J 2 bases short, with 8 bases between. The germline gives CDR1 MDHEN, CDR2 SYDVKM. This CDR3 has 13 amino acids. The CDR3 DNA sequence: TGTGCCAGCAGTTTGGTGGCGGCCTACGAGCAGTACTTC. Protein sequence: CASSLVAAYEQYF.

V is TRBV5-1 and J is TRBJ2-7; tentative D call: TRBD2 (5 bases). V lost 3 bases and J 3 bases, leaving 13 bases between the germline ends. The CDR3 consists of 14 residues. Per the germline V gene, CDR1 is SGHRS and CDR2 is YFSETQ. The CDR3 loop is CASSSTALVYEQYF. CDR3 in DNA: TGCGCCAGCAGCTCGACTGCACTAGTCTACGAGCAGTACTTC.

The chain uses TRBV6-6 and TRBJ2-2; D remains ambiguous. CDR1 and CDR2 from the germline V gene are MNHNY and SVGAGI (reference sequence). V was shortened by 5 bases and J by 1 base, with 8 bases between the two germline ends. This CDR3 region has 14 residues. CDR3 DNA: TGTGCCAGCAGTCCTCGACAGAACACCGGGGAGCTGTTTTTT. Encoded protein: CASSPRQNTGELFF.

This clone has a handful of counts. This chain joins TRBV7-9 and TRBJ1-1; D gene ambiguous. The CDR3 is made up of 13 amino acids. Trimming pared 7 bases from V and 5 bases from J, leaving 14 bases between. Germline V gene data show CDR1 as SEHNR and CDR2 as FQNEAQ (reference sequence). The CDR3 reads CASTPVAGTEAFF. CDR3 DNA: TGTGCCAGCACGCCCGTAGCGGGGACTGAAGCTTTCTTT.

The chain joins TRBV12-5 to TRBJ1-1, with 7 bases aligning to TRBD1. Germline V gives CDR1 LGHNT, CDR2 FRNRAP. The CDR3 covers 13 residues. V shed 1 base, J shed 4 bases, and the junction held 0 bases outside the gene matches. The CDR3 coding sequence is TGTGCTAGTGGTTTGGACAGGGGCACTGAAGCTTTCTTT. It translates to CASGLDRGTEAFF.

This clone appeared once. The CDR3 DNA reads as TGTGCCAGCAGCTTTGGACTAGCTTTTAACAATGAGCAGTTCTTC. It yields the protein CASSFGLAFNNEQFF. The rearrangement joins TRBV5-8 to TRBJ2-1, with 8 bases aligning to TRBD2. The CDR3 has 15 residues. With 2 bases clipped from V and 5 bases from J, the junction kept 6 bases outside the gene matches. The germline CDR1 and CDR2 sequences are SGHTS and YDEGEE. Together with reference TRBV5-8 and TRBJ2-1, the CDR3 gives the full variable domain: EAGVTQSPTHLIKTRGQQATLRCSPISGHTSVYWYQQALGLGLQFLLWYDEGEERNRGNFPPRFSGRQFPNYSSELNVNALELEDSALYLCASSFGLAFNNEQFFGPGTRLTVL.

The chain uses TRBV30 and TRBJ1-1; no reliable D call. The germline gives CDR1 GTSNPN, CDR2 SVGIG (reference sequence). CDR3 length: 13 residues. V lost 2 bases and J 3 bases, leaving 10 bases between the germline ends. The CDR3 reads CAWSRRQYTEAFF. In nucleotides, the CDR3 is TGTGCCTGGAGTAGGAGGCAATACACTGAAGCTTTCTTT.

This clone was detected once. This chain links TRBV11-3 with TRBJ2-7, with D unclear. Germline CDR1 is SGHNT and CDR2 is YENEEA. Trimming shortened V by 5 bases and J by 3 bases, and 8 bases separated the two germline ends. CDR3 size: 12 residues. The CDR3 is CASSRPGYEQYF. CDR3 DNA sequence: TGTGCCAGCAGCCGCCCGGGCTACGAGCAGTACTTC.